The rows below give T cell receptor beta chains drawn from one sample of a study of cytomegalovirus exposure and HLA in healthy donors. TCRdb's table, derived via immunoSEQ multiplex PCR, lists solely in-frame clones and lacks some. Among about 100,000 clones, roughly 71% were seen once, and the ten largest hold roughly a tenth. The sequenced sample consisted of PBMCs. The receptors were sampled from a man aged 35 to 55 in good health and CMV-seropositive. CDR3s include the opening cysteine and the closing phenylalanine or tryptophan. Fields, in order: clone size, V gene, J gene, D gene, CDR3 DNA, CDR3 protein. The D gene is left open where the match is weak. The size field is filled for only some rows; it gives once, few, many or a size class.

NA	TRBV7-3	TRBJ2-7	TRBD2	TGTGCCAGCAGCTTAACCGTGACTAGCGGGAGGACCTACGAGCAGTACTTC	CASSLTVTSGRTYEQYF
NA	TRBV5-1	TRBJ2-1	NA	TGCGCCAGCAGCTTGGGCCCCCAGGGTGGTTTCAATGAGCAGTTCTTC	CASSLGPQGGFNEQFF
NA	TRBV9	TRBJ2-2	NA	TGTGCCAGCAGCGCGACCCCTCCAGGCAACACCGGGGAGCTGTTTTTT	CASSATPPGNTGELFF
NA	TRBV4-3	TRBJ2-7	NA	TGCGCCAGCAGCCCTAAGCGACGCTACGAGCAGTACTTC	CASSPKRRYEQYF
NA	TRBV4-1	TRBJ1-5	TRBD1	TGCGCCAGCAGCCAAGAGGGGACAGATAATCAGCCCCAGCATTTT	CASSQEGTDNQPQHF
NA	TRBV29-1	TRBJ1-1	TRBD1	TGCAGCGTCCTCGGGACAGGGGGCATGAACACTGAAGCTTTCTTT	CSVLGTGGMNTEAFF
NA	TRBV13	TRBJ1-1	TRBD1	TGTGCCAGCAGCTCTTACCTGACAGGGGGCCGAACTGAAGCTTTCTTT	CASSSYLTGGRTEAFF
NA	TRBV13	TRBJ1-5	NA	TGTGCCAGCAGCGAACGGGTAGGTGAAAGCAATCAGCCCCAGCATTTT	CASSERVGESNQPQHF
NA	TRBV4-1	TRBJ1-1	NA	TGCGCCAGCAGCCAAGAGAGAGGGGAAGCTTTCTTT	CASSQERGEAFF
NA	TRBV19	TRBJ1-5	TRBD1	TGTGCCAGTAGTATGGGTCAGGGGGGTTGGAGCAATCAGCCCCAGCATTTT	CASSMGQGGWSNQPQHF
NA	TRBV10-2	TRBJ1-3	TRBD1	TGCGCCAGCAGTGAGGATTTGGACAGGCGACTTTACTCTGGAAACACCATATATTTT	CASSEDLDRRLYSGNTIYF
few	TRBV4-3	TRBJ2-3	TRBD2	TGCGCCAGCAGCCAAGAGGGGCGGGAGCCTAGCACAGATACGCAGTATTTT	CASSQEGREPSTDTQYF
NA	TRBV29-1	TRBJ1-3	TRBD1	TGCAGCGCTTCTACTGGGACAGACGGAAACACCATATATTTT	CSASTGTDGNTIYF
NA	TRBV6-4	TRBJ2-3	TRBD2	TGTGCCAGCAGCGAAGCCGGGACTAGCGGCACAGATACGCAGTATTTT	CASSEAGTSGTDTQYF
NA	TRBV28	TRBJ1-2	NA	TGTGCCAGCAGTTTGCCAGGGGTGATAAATGGCTACACCTTC	CASSLPGVINGYTF
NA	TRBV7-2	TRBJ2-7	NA	TGTGCCAGCAGCGTTGGTTACTTAAGCTCCTACGAGCAGTACTTC	CASSVGYLSSYEQYF
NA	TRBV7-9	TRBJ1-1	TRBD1	TGTGCCAGCAGCTTAGCAGGGGGCGACCCCCTGCACACTGAAGCTTTCTTT	CASSLAGGDPLHTEAFF
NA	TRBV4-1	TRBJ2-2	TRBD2	TGCGCCAGCAGCCACCTATATGGACTAGCGGGATCCCGGAACACCGGGGAGCTGTTTTTT	CASSHLYGLAGSRNTGELFF
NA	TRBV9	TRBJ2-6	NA	TGTGCCAGCAGGAGTCCTGTTGGGGCCAACGTCCTGACTTTC	CASRSPVGANVLTF
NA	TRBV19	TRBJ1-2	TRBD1	TGTGCCAGTTTCAATCCGGGACAGGGAGACGGCTACACCTTC	CASFNPGQGDGYTF
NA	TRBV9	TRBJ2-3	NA	TGTGCCAGCAGCGTGGAGCGGGTACCCGTCACAGATACGCAGTATTTT	CASSVERVPVTDTQYF
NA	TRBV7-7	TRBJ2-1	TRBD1	TGTGCTAGCAGCTTGGGCCAGGGGGTAAAGAATGAGCAGTTCTTC	CASSLGQGVKNEQFF